This T cell receptor (beta chain) is from a study of cytomegalovirus exposure and HLA in healthy donors. Libraries were prepared by immunoSEQ multiplex PCR; TCRdb keeps only in-frame clonotypes and omits some of them. The table shows about 56,000 clones, with roughly 92% occurring only once. Trimming shortened V by 3 bases and J by 4 bases, and 18 bases separated the two germline ends. The CDR3 runs 16 residues. Germline assignment: CDR1 ENHRY and CDR2 SYGVKD. The chain recombines TRBV10-3 with TRBJ1-2; D gene uncertain. Sequenced input: PBMCs. The source of this sequence is a man between 18 and 29 years old in good health and CMV-seronegative. CDR3 coding DNA: TGTGCCATCAGTGATTTATCGGTAATGTCGCGCTATGGCTACACCTTC. Its protein product is CAISDLSVMSRYGYTF.